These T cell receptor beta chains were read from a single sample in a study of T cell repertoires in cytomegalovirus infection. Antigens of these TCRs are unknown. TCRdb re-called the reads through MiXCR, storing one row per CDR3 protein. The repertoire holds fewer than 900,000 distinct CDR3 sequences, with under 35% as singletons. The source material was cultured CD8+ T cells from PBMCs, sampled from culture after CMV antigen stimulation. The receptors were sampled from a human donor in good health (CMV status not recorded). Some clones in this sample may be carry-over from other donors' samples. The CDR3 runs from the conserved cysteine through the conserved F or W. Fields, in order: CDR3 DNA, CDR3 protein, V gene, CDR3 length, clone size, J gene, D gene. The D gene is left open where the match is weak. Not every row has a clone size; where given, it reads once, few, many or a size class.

cdr3_nt: TGCAGTGCTAGAGGTATTCTCGGACCGACGTGGGGCTACACCTTC
cdr3_aa: CSARGILGPTWGYTF
v_call: TRBV20-1
cdr3_length: 15
clone_size: -
j_call: TRBJ1-2
d_call: -

cdr3_nt: TGTGCCAGCAGTTATTACAGATCCTCCTACAATGAGCAGTTCTTC
cdr3_aa: CASSYYRSSYNEQFF
v_call: TRBV6-1
cdr3_length: 15
clone_size: -
j_call: TRBJ2-1
d_call: -

cdr3_nt: TGTGCCAGCAGTCCGGGCGCCGGGAATCAGCCCCAGCATTTT
cdr3_aa: CASSPGAGNQPQHF
v_call: TRBV25-1
cdr3_length: 14
clone_size: -
j_call: TRBJ1-5
d_call: -

cdr3_nt: TGTGCCAGCAGCTTAGGGGGGGCAGAAGAGACCCAGTACTTC
cdr3_aa: CASSLGGAEETQYF
v_call: TRBV7-8
cdr3_length: 14
clone_size: many
j_call: TRBJ2-5
d_call: -

cdr3_nt: TGTGCCAGCAGCCACCTCCGGGGGCTGACAGATACGCAGTATTTT
cdr3_aa: CASSHLRGLTDTQYF
v_call: TRBV9
cdr3_length: 15
clone_size: -
j_call: TRBJ2-3
d_call: -

cdr3_nt: TGTGCCAGCAGTTTAATGGGGGCGGATGGCTACACCTTC
cdr3_aa: CASSLMGADGYTF
v_call: TRBV28
cdr3_length: 13
clone_size: few
j_call: TRBJ1-2
d_call: -

cdr3_nt: TGTGCCAGCAGCTTGGTACAGGTGAGCTCCTACAATGAGCAGTTCTTC
cdr3_aa: CASSLVQVSSYNEQFF
v_call: TRBV5-6
cdr3_length: 16
clone_size: -
j_call: TRBJ2-1
d_call: -

cdr3_nt: TGCAGCGTTGACTCGGCAGGATTATACAATGAGCAGTTCTTC
cdr3_aa: CSVDSAGLYNEQFF
v_call: TRBV29-1
cdr3_length: 14
clone_size: -
j_call: TRBJ2-1
d_call: -

cdr3_nt: TGTGCCAGCAGTTTTAGGATTCGGATGGCGGGGGTAGCAGATACGCAGTATTTT
cdr3_aa: CASSFRIRMAGVADTQYF
v_call: TRBV28
cdr3_length: 18
clone_size: few
j_call: TRBJ2-3
d_call: TRBD2

cdr3_nt: TGTGCCAGCAGCTTAGTGGGACAGGGGGTCTGGGACACTGAAGCTTTCTTT
cdr3_aa: CASSLVGQGVWDTEAFF
v_call: TRBV7-6
cdr3_length: 17
clone_size: many
j_call: TRBJ1-1
d_call: TRBD1

cdr3_nt: TGTGCCAGTAGCCCTGGACAGGCTTGGAACAAAAACATTCAGTACTTC
cdr3_aa: CASSPGQAWNKNIQYF
v_call: TRBV19
cdr3_length: 16
clone_size: -
j_call: TRBJ2-4
d_call: TRBD1

cdr3_nt: TGTGCCATCAGTGAGAAAGGGACCCCTAAGGAGACCCAGTACTTC
cdr3_aa: CAISEKGTPKETQYF
v_call: TRBV10-3
cdr3_length: 15
clone_size: few
j_call: TRBJ2-5
d_call: -

cdr3_nt: TGCGCCAGCCAAGGACAGGGGCACACTGAAGCTTTCTTT
cdr3_aa: CASQGQGHTEAFF
v_call: TRBV4-1
cdr3_length: 13
clone_size: -
j_call: TRBJ1-1
d_call: TRBD1

cdr3_nt: TGTGCCAGCAGTTATACCGGGACAGGGGGCTACGAGCAGTACTTC
cdr3_aa: CASSYTGTGGYEQYF
v_call: TRBV27
cdr3_length: 15
clone_size: -
j_call: TRBJ2-7
d_call: TRBD1

cdr3_nt: TGTGCCACCAGCAGAGATGGGGAGGAAACCGGGGAGCTGTTTTTT
cdr3_aa: CATSRDGEETGELFF
v_call: TRBV15
cdr3_length: 15
clone_size: -
j_call: TRBJ2-2
d_call: -

cdr3_nt: TGTGCCAGCAGCCCCGGGACGGCAGACCGAGAAAAACTGTTTTTT
cdr3_aa: CASSPGTADREKLFF
v_call: TRBV7-6
cdr3_length: 15
clone_size: -
j_call: TRBJ1-4
d_call: -

cdr3_nt: TGTGCCAGCAGTTCCGGGACAGGGCCAGCCACAGATACGCAGTATTTT
cdr3_aa: CASSSGTGPATDTQYF
v_call: TRBV6-1
cdr3_length: 16
clone_size: -
j_call: TRBJ2-3
d_call: TRBD1

cdr3_nt: TGTGCCAGCAGCTTAGATCCGGGACTGTTATTAGAAAAACTGTTTTTT
cdr3_aa: CASSLDPGLLLEKLFF
v_call: TRBV7-6
cdr3_length: 16
clone_size: few
j_call: TRBJ1-4
d_call: -

cdr3_nt: TGTGCCAGCAGCCCCACCCCTGGGGCAGGGGGCGGTGAAAAACTGTTTTTT
cdr3_aa: CASSPTPGAGGGEKLFF
v_call: TRBV7-8
cdr3_length: 17
clone_size: many
j_call: TRBJ1-4
d_call: TRBD1

cdr3_nt: TGTGCCACCGGGACGGACTGGACCCAGTACTTC
cdr3_aa: CATGTDWTQYF
v_call: TRBV15
cdr3_length: 11
clone_size: -
j_call: TRBJ2-5
d_call: -

cdr3_nt: TGTGCCAGCAGTTTATACAGCGGGGGGGTTCAGGCAGATACGCAGTATTTT
cdr3_aa: CASSLYSGGVQADTQYF
v_call: TRBV27
cdr3_length: 17
clone_size: few
j_call: TRBJ2-3
d_call: TRBD2

cdr3_nt: TGTGCCAGCAGCGTAGGCGGAGGGTGGATGGAGACCCAGTACTTC
cdr3_aa: CASSVGGGWMETQYF
v_call: TRBV9
cdr3_length: 15
clone_size: many
j_call: TRBJ2-5
d_call: -

cdr3_nt: TGTGCCAGCAGCTACCTTGGACAGCCCTACGAGCAGTACTTC
cdr3_aa: CASSYLGQPYEQYF
v_call: TRBV27
cdr3_length: 14
clone_size: -
j_call: TRBJ2-7
d_call: -

cdr3_nt: TGCGCCAGCAGCTTGGCGGTAGCGGGGGCCGGGGAGCTGTTTTTT
cdr3_aa: CASSLAVAGAGELFF
v_call: TRBV5-1
cdr3_length: 15
clone_size: -
j_call: TRBJ2-2
d_call: TRBD2